This entry lists 14 T cell receptor beta chains sequenced from one sample in a study of identical twins. TCRdb re-called the 5' RACE reads through MiXCR, storing one row per CDR3 protein. The repertoire consists of about 460,000 distinct CDR3 sequences, with 13% to 15% occurring once and the leading ten covering about 0.53%. These data also formed part of another study, on yellow fever vaccine responses in identical twins.

Sequenced material: CD4+ T cells sorted from blood. All receptors derive from a woman between 18 and 29 years old in good health.

The genes are TRBV24-1 and TRBJ2-3; tentative D call: TRBD1 (5 bases). Per germline, CDR1 KGHDR and CDR2 SFDVKD. V lost 3 bases and J lost 0, with 9 bases in between. The CDR3 contains 15 residues. CDR3 bases: TGTGCCACCAGTGATAGGACACCCAGCACAGATACGCAGTATTTT. Its translation is CATSDRTPSTDTQYF.

This clonotype has only a few counts. The chain carries TRBV20-1 and TRBJ2-3; D might be TRBD1 (6 bases). This CDR3 has 15 amino acids. The germline gives CDR1 DFQATT, CDR2 SNEGSKA (reference sequence). V lost 6 bases and J 2 bases, leaving 18 bases between the germline ends. DNA of the CDR3: TGCAGTGCCGCCTATCCGGGACAACTCACAGATACGCAGTATTTT. Translation gives CSAAYPGQLTDTQYF.

J is TRBJ2-4 and V is TRBV12-3 or TRBV12-4; D gene unclear. V was pared by 3 bases and J by 9 bases, with 18 bases between. CDR3 size: 15 residues. The CDR3 nucleotides are TGTGCCAGCAGTTTTATTCCGAGGTTGGGATCCATTCAGTACTTC. As protein: CASSFIPRLGSIQYF.

This clonotype has a handful of counts. V gene TRBV7-2 combines with J gene TRBJ2-2; 8 bases map to TRBD2. Germline trimming cut 2 bases from V and 2 bases from J; bases unmatched to any gene: 7. Germline V lookup: CDR1 SGHTA, CDR2 FQGNSA. The CDR3 covers 17 residues. The CDR3 region has the DNA TGTGCCAGCAGCTTATTTGCGGGGGGCCTCAACACCGGGGAGCTGTTTTTT. This translates into CASSLFAGGLNTGELFF.

V gene TRBV7-2 combines with J gene TRBJ2-1; D not certain. The CDR3 is 12 amino acids. The germline V gene encodes CDR1 SGHTA and CDR2 FQGNSA. The germline V and J ends were trimmed by 0 bases and 12 bases, with 9 bases remaining between them. CDR3 sequence: CASSLAGGTQFF. Written as DNA, the CDR3 is TGTGCCAGCAGCTTAGCGGGCGGCACGCAGTTCTTC. Using reference TRBV7-2 and TRBJ2-1 for the parts outside the CDR3, the full variable domain is GAGVSQSPSNKVTEKGKDVELRCDPISGHTALYWYRQSLGQGLEFLIYFQGNSAPDKSGLPSDRFSAERTGGSVSTLTIQRTQQEDSAVYLCASSLAGGTQFFGPGTRLTVL.

This clonotype came up many times. The chain is built from TRBV9 and TRBJ1-4; tentative D call: TRBD1 (6 bases). The CDR3 spans 14 residues. Trimming took off 0 bases at V and 8 bases at J, with 11 bases between the two ends. Germline-derived CDR1 and CDR2 are SGDLS and YYNGEE. The CDR3 bases are TGTGCCAGCAGCGTAGGGGACAAAAAAGAAAAACTGTTTTTT. The encoded protein is CASSVGDKKEKLFF.

There are a few counts of this clonotype. The chain joins TRBV5-4 to TRBJ2-2; D is ambiguous. Per germline, CDR1 SGHNT and CDR2 YYREEE (reference sequence). The CDR3 is made up of 16 amino acids. V shed 5 bases and J shed 0 bases, with 14 bases lying between them. CDR3 in amino acids: CASSLSGYTNTGELFF. CDR3 sequence (DNA): TGTGCCAGCAGTCTTAGTGGGTATACGAACACCGGGGAGCTGTTTTTT.

This clonotype appeared a few times. The V gene is TRBV29-1, the J gene TRBJ2-3; the D gene is possibly TRBD1 (6 bases). Germline-derived CDR1 and CDR2 are SQVTM and ANQGSEA. This CDR3 has 10 amino acids. V lost 6 bases, J lost 10 bases, and 11 bases lay in between. CDR3 in DNA: TGCAGCGTGACCAGGGGAGCGCAGTATTTT. Residues: CSVTRGAQYF.

This clonotype has more than one count but fewer than ten. The chain joins TRBV6-1 to TRBJ2-1, with 12 bases that match TRBD1. Trimming at V came to 3 bases and at J to 9 bases, leaving 6 bases not matched to a gene. The CDR3 is made up of 15 amino acids. Germline V gene lookup returns CDR1 MNHNS and CDR2 SASEGT. The CDR3 DNA reads TGTGCCAGCAGTGAGGGGACAGGGGGCTTTGTTGAGCAGTTCTTC. This codes for CASSEGTGGFVEQFF.

The V call is TRBV12-3 or TRBV12-4, the J call TRBJ2-7, with 7 bases fitting TRBD2. This CDR3 region has 15 residues. V lost 2 bases, J lost 0 bases, and 4 bases stayed unmatched. The CDR3 region is CASSLSGGSSYEQYF. CDR3 coding DNA: TGTGCCAGCAGTTTATCGGGGGGAAGCTCCTACGAGCAGTACTTC.

The chain carries TRBV21-1 and TRBJ2-1; the D call TRBD1 from the table was never checked on the DNA. TRBV21-1 is reported as a pseudogene. This CDR3 comprises 23 residues. CDR3 DNA sequence: TGTGCCAGCAGCCGAGAGGAGACAGGGGCGATAAGGGCAATGGTCTGCGGGGAAAATGAGCAGTTCTTC. Its translation: CASSREETGAIRAMVCGENEQFF.

This clonotype turned up a few times. V gene TRBV28 combines with J gene TRBJ2-5; no firm D call. Per germline, CDR1 MDHEN and CDR2 SYDVKM. The CDR3 runs 14 residues. V dropped 4 bases and J dropped 2 bases, with 11 bases sitting between them. CDR3: CASSSTQIQETQYF. The CDR3 DNA is TGTGCCAGCAGTTCCACACAGATACAAGAGACCCAGTACTTC.

V is TRBV2 and J is TRBJ1-5, with unresolved D. The CDR3 consists of 14 residues. Trimming shortened V by 4 bases and J by 1 base, and 8 bases separated the two germline ends. Looked up from germline, CDR1 is SNHLY and CDR2 is FYNNEI. CDR3 in amino acids: CASSVEASNQPQHF. CDR3 sequence (DNA): TGTGCCAGCAGTGTTGAGGCAAGCAATCAGCCCCAGCATTTT.

The rearrangement uses TRBV20-1 and TRBJ1-1, with D maybe TRBD1 (6 bases). CDR1 is DFQATT and CDR2 is SNEGSKA in the germline V gene (reference sequence). V shed 3 bases and J shed 2 bases, with 13 bases lying between them. The CDR3 sequence is 14 residues long. The CDR3 nucleotides are TGCAGTGCTAGCCTCGGGACATTTAACACTGAAGCTTTCTTT. Translated: CSASLGTFNTEAFF.